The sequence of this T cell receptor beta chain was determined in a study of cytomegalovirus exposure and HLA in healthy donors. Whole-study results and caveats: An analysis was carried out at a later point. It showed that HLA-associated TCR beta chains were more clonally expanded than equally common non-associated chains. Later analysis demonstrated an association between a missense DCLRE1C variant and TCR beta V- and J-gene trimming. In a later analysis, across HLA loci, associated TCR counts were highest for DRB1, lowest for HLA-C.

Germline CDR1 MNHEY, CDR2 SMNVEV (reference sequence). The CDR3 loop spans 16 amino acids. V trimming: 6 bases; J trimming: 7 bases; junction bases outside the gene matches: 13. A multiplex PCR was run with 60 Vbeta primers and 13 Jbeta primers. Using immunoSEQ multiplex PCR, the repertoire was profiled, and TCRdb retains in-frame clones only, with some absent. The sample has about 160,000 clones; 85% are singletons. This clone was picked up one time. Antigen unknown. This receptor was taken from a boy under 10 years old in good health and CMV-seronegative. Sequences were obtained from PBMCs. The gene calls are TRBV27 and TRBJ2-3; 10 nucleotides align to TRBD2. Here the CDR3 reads CASSRNSGGAVHTQYF. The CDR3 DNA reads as TGTGCCAGCAGCAGGAACAGCGGGGGGGCAGTACATACGCAGTATTTT.